The source of this T cell receptor beta chain is a study of T-cell reconstitution after alpha-beta-depleted transplantation in children. TCRbeta library preparation incorporated unique molecular identifiers. MiXCR, run by TCRdb on the PCR reads, gives a single entry per CDR3 protein. Of nearly 400,000 distinct CDR3 sequences in the sample, about 20% were seen once. The CDR3 consists of 15 residues. Between the trimmed V and J ends, which lost 1 base and 0 bases, there was a span of 9 bases. CDR1 and CDR2 from the germline V gene are MGHRA and YSYEKL. The receptor's source is a human donor who donated a stem cell graft to a child with acute myeloid leukemia. The rearrangement links TRBV4-1 to TRBJ1-1, with a possible D match to TRBD1 (5 bases). The specimen was PBMCs from the stem cell graft donor, collected from the stem cell graft. DNA for the CDR3: TGCGCCAGCAGCCAAGGGCTGACAGTGAACACTGAAGCTTTCTTT. This translates into CASSQGLTVNTEAFF.